What follows is one TCR beta chain and its context. These data come from a study of blood T cell repertoires in COVID-19. Authors' analysis steps: Estimation of nucleated cell counts was performed using reference gene primer amplification. Using immunoSEQ multiplex PCR, the repertoire was profiled, and TCRdb retains in-frame clones only, with some absent. The V and J calls and clone size come from that table; D and trimming were worked out from the DNA. The data show approximately 88,000 clones, with 75% to 85% seen just once and less than 20% held by the top ten. The V gene's germline CDR1 is SGHAT and CDR2 FQNNGV. Trimming shortened V by 2 bases and J by 4 bases, and 2 bases separated the two germline ends. This CDR3 contains 11 residues.

Sequencing was performed on peripheral blood. This rearrangement joins TRBV11-2 to TRBJ2-5; D gene unclear. The sequence derives from a woman of 80 years or more with acute or convalescent COVID-19. CDR3 loop: CASSLLETQYF. In DNA, the CDR3 is TGTGCCAGCAGCTTACTAGAGACCCAGTACTTC.